This is a list of T cell receptor beta chains from one sample in a study of blood T cell repertoires in COVID-19. The repertoire was sequenced with immunoSEQ multiplex PCR; TCRdb's copy has only in-frame clones and lacks some. The sample lists more than 25,000 clones; roughly 90% were seen once. Sequencing was done on a sample of peripheral blood. These TCRs come from a man in his 70s with active or convalescent COVID-19. The CDR3 runs from the conserved cysteine through the conserved F or W. The D gene is left open where the match is weak. Not every row has a clone size; where given, it reads once, few, many or a size class.

j_gene: TRBJ1-1; abundance: NA; d_gene: TRBD1; v_gene: TRBV10-3; CDR3nt: TGTGCCATCAGAGGTTTTGGGACAGGGGTAGGTGGCACTGAAGCTTTCTTT; CDR3aa: CAIRGFGTGVGGTEAFF
j_gene: TRBJ2-7; abundance: NA; d_gene: TRBD1; v_gene: TRBV30; CDR3nt: TGTGCCTGGGCATCTTCGGGACAGCGCTACGAGCAGTACTTC; CDR3aa: CAWASSGQRYEQYF
j_gene: TRBJ2-2; abundance: NA; d_gene: NA; v_gene: TRBV11-1; CDR3nt: TGTGCCAGCAGCTTAGGAAGCGCGAACACCGGGGAGCTGTTTTTT; CDR3aa: CASSLGSANTGELFF
j_gene: TRBJ2-3; abundance: NA; d_gene: TRBD2; v_gene: TRBV10-1; CDR3nt: TGCGCCAGCAGTGAGGGACTAGCGGGAGAGTATTTT; CDR3aa: CASSEGLAGEYF
j_gene: TRBJ2-1; abundance: NA; d_gene: NA; v_gene: TRBV9; CDR3nt: TGTGCCAGCAGCGTAGGGTTTGGGTCCGGGGATGAGCAGTTCTTC; CDR3aa: CASSVGFGSGDEQFF
j_gene: TRBJ2-1; abundance: NA; d_gene: TRBD2; v_gene: TRBV19; CDR3nt: TGTGCCAGTAGTATTAACTGGGGAGGGAACAATGAGCAGTTCTTC; CDR3aa: CASSINWGGNNEQFF
j_gene: TRBJ2-5; abundance: few; d_gene: NA; v_gene: TRBV7-9; CDR3nt: TGTGCCAGCAGCTTAGGGTTGGGGGCAGCTCAAGAGACCCAGTACTTC; CDR3aa: CASSLGLGAAQETQYF
j_gene: TRBJ1-1; abundance: NA; d_gene: NA; v_gene: TRBV7-3; CDR3nt: TGTGCCAGCAGCACGCAGGGCACGAACACTGAAGCTTTCTTT; CDR3aa: CASSTQGTNTEAFF
j_gene: TRBJ2-2; abundance: NA; d_gene: NA; v_gene: TRBV10-3; CDR3nt: TGTGCCATCAGTTTATACACCGCCGGGGAGCTGTTTTTT; CDR3aa: CAISLYTAGELFF
j_gene: TRBJ1-2; abundance: few; d_gene: NA; v_gene: TRBV10-3; CDR3nt: TGTGCCATCGCAGTCGGGGGAAATATTGGGGGCTACACCTTC; CDR3aa: CAIAVGGNIGGYTF
j_gene: TRBJ1-6; abundance: NA; d_gene: NA; v_gene: TRBV30; CDR3nt: TGTGCCTGGGGACATTATAATTCACCCCTCCACTTT; CDR3aa: CAWGHYNSPLHF
j_gene: TRBJ1-1; abundance: NA; d_gene: NA; v_gene: TRBV19; CDR3nt: TGTGCCACGACTAAGCCTGGACAGATCCCTGAAGCTTTCTTT; CDR3aa: CATTKPGQIPEAFF
j_gene: TRBJ2-3; abundance: NA; d_gene: TRBD1; v_gene: TRBV23-1; CDR3nt: TGCGCCAGCAGTCACCCGAGTCCAGGGGGCGAAATCCCAGATACGCAGTATTTT; CDR3aa: CASSHPSPGGEIPDTQYF
j_gene: TRBJ1-4; abundance: NA; d_gene: TRBD1; v_gene: TRBV30; CDR3nt: TGTGCCTGGAAGGGGACAGGTTATGAAAAACTGTTTTTT; CDR3aa: CAWKGTGYEKLFF
j_gene: TRBJ2-1; abundance: NA; d_gene: TRBD2; v_gene: TRBV24-1; CDR3nt: TGTGCCACCAGTGACCCTGGCGGGGGGGCAAGGTATGAGCAGTTCTTC; CDR3aa: CATSDPGGGARYEQFF
j_gene: TRBJ1-1; abundance: NA; d_gene: NA; v_gene: TRBV9; CDR3nt: TGTGCCAGCAGCGTAGCGGCAGTAACGGGCACTGAAGCTTTCTTT; CDR3aa: CASSVAAVTGTEAFF
j_gene: TRBJ1-1; abundance: NA; d_gene: NA; v_gene: TRBV11-2; CDR3nt: TGTGCCAGCAGCGACGGACACCGTGAGGCTTTCTTT; CDR3aa: CASSDGHREAFF
j_gene: TRBJ1-5; abundance: NA; d_gene: NA; v_gene: TRBV19; CDR3nt: TGTGCCAGTAGTATAGCAGGTCAGCCCCAGCATTTT; CDR3aa: CASSIAGQPQHF
j_gene: TRBJ1-1; abundance: NA; d_gene: NA; v_gene: TRBV19; CDR3nt: TGTGCCAGCTCTTTATTGGGGAGGGGGTTGAACACTGAAGCTTTCTTT; CDR3aa: CASSLLGRGLNTEAFF
j_gene: TRBJ1-5; abundance: NA; d_gene: TRBD1; v_gene: TRBV3-1/TRBV3-2; CDR3nt: TGTGCCAGCAGCCAAGGGTCCGGCGACAGGGGAGGTAACAATCAGCCCCAGCATTTT; CDR3aa: CASSQGSGDRGGNNQPQHF
j_gene: TRBJ2-5; abundance: NA; d_gene: NA; v_gene: TRBV3-1/TRBV3-2; CDR3nt: TGTGCCAGCAGCCAAGATAACCAGCGGAGCCACCAAGAGACCCAGTACTTC; CDR3aa: CASSQDNQRSHQETQYF
j_gene: TRBJ1-1; abundance: NA; d_gene: TRBD1; v_gene: TRBV7-2; CDR3nt: TGTGCCAGCAGCTCACAGGGGGCCGTGAACACTGAAGCTTTCTTT; CDR3aa: CASSSQGAVNTEAFF
j_gene: TRBJ2-1; abundance: NA; d_gene: TRBD2; v_gene: TRBV5-6; CDR3nt: TGTGCCAGCAGCGTGAGACTAGCGGGAAACAATGAGCAGTTCTTC; CDR3aa: CASSVRLAGNNEQFF
j_gene: TRBJ2-1; abundance: NA; d_gene: TRBD2; v_gene: TRBV14; CDR3nt: TGTGCCAGCAGCCAAGATCGGGGGGGCGAGCAGTTCTTC; CDR3aa: CASSQDRGGEQFF
j_gene: TRBJ2-1; abundance: NA; d_gene: NA; v_gene: TRBV3-1/TRBV3-2; CDR3nt: TGTGCCAGCAGCCAAGAATGTCCGGGGAAACCCTACAATGAGCAGTTCTTC; CDR3aa: CASSQECPGKPYNEQFF
j_gene: TRBJ1-4; abundance: NA; d_gene: NA; v_gene: TRBV24-1; CDR3nt: TGTGCCACCTCTGGGGGGGAAACAACTAATGAAAAACTGTTTTTT; CDR3aa: CATSGGETTNEKLFF